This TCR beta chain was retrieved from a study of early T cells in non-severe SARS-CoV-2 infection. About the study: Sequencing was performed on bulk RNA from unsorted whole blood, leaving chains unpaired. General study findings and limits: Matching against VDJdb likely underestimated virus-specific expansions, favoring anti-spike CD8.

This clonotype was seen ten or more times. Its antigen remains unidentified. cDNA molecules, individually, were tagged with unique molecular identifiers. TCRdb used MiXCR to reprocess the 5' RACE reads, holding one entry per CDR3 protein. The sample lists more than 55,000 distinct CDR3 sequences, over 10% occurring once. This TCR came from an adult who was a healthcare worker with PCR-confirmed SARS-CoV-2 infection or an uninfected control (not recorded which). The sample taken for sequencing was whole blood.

The CDR3 sequence: CASSQVGGWGTLVYEQFF. CDR3 sequence (DNA): TGTGCCAGCAGCCAAGTAGGTGGTTGGGGGACCTTGGTATATGAGCAGTTCTTC. This chain links TRBV14 with TRBJ2-1; D is tentatively TRBD1 or TRBD2 (5 bases each). Trimming took off 1 base at V and 8 bases at J, with 24 bases between the two ends. This CDR3 has 18 residues. Germline-derived CDR1 and CDR2 are SGHDN and FVKESK.